The 3 T cell receptor beta chains given below trace back to one sample, sequenced in a study of cytomegalovirus exposure and HLA in healthy donors (dated 2017 in TCRdb). Receptor libraries were prepared by the immunoSEQ multiplex PCR assay. The multiplex PCR relied on a mix of 60 forward primers for TCR Vbeta segments and 13 reverse primers for TCR Jbeta segments. TCRdb took over this immuneACCESS table, retaining in-frame rearrangements with V and J assigned. Such tables are incomplete; in checked studies, under half of the missing clones stem from an unresolved V gene, and the remainder is unexplained. The sample data list about 160,000 clones, and roughly 80% of these were observed just once. The biggest ten clones account for roughly 2% of the sample. The sequenced sample consisted of PBMCs. Every receptor here comes from a female donor in good health and CMV-seronegative.

The CDR3 reads CASSPTHGVNNEQFF. CDR3 DNA sequence: TGCGCCAGCAGCCCAACCCACGGGGTTAACAATGAGCAGTTCTTC. The rearrangement uses TRBV5-1 and TRBJ2-1, with D perhaps matching TRBD2 (5 bases). V lost 4 bases to trimming and J lost 5 bases, with 16 bases between them. CDR1 is SGHRS, CDR2 YFSETQ, per germline. The CDR3 extends over 15 amino acids.

The chain uses TRBV27 and TRBJ1-2, with 7 bases that match TRBD1. The ends lost 4 bases at V and 8 bases at J; junction bases unmatched: 10. The CDR3 loop spans 14 amino acids. The germline CDR1 and CDR2 sequences are MNHEY and SMNVEV (reference sequence). The CDR3 region is CASSSRDRAGGYTF. The CDR3 nucleotides read TGTGCCAGCAGTTCCCGTGACAGGGCCGGGGGCTACACCTTC.

This clone has more than one count but fewer than ten. J is TRBJ2-7 and V is TRBV7-2, with 8 bases aligning to TRBD2. CDR3 length: 14 amino acids. After removal of 1 base from V and 10 bases from J, the junction contained 9 bases not matched to a gene. Germline V lookup: CDR1 SGHTA, CDR2 FQGNSA. CDR3 nucleotides: TGTGCCAGCAGCTTAGGATCGGGGGGGGGTGGTCAGTACTTC. It encodes CASSLGSGGGGQYF.